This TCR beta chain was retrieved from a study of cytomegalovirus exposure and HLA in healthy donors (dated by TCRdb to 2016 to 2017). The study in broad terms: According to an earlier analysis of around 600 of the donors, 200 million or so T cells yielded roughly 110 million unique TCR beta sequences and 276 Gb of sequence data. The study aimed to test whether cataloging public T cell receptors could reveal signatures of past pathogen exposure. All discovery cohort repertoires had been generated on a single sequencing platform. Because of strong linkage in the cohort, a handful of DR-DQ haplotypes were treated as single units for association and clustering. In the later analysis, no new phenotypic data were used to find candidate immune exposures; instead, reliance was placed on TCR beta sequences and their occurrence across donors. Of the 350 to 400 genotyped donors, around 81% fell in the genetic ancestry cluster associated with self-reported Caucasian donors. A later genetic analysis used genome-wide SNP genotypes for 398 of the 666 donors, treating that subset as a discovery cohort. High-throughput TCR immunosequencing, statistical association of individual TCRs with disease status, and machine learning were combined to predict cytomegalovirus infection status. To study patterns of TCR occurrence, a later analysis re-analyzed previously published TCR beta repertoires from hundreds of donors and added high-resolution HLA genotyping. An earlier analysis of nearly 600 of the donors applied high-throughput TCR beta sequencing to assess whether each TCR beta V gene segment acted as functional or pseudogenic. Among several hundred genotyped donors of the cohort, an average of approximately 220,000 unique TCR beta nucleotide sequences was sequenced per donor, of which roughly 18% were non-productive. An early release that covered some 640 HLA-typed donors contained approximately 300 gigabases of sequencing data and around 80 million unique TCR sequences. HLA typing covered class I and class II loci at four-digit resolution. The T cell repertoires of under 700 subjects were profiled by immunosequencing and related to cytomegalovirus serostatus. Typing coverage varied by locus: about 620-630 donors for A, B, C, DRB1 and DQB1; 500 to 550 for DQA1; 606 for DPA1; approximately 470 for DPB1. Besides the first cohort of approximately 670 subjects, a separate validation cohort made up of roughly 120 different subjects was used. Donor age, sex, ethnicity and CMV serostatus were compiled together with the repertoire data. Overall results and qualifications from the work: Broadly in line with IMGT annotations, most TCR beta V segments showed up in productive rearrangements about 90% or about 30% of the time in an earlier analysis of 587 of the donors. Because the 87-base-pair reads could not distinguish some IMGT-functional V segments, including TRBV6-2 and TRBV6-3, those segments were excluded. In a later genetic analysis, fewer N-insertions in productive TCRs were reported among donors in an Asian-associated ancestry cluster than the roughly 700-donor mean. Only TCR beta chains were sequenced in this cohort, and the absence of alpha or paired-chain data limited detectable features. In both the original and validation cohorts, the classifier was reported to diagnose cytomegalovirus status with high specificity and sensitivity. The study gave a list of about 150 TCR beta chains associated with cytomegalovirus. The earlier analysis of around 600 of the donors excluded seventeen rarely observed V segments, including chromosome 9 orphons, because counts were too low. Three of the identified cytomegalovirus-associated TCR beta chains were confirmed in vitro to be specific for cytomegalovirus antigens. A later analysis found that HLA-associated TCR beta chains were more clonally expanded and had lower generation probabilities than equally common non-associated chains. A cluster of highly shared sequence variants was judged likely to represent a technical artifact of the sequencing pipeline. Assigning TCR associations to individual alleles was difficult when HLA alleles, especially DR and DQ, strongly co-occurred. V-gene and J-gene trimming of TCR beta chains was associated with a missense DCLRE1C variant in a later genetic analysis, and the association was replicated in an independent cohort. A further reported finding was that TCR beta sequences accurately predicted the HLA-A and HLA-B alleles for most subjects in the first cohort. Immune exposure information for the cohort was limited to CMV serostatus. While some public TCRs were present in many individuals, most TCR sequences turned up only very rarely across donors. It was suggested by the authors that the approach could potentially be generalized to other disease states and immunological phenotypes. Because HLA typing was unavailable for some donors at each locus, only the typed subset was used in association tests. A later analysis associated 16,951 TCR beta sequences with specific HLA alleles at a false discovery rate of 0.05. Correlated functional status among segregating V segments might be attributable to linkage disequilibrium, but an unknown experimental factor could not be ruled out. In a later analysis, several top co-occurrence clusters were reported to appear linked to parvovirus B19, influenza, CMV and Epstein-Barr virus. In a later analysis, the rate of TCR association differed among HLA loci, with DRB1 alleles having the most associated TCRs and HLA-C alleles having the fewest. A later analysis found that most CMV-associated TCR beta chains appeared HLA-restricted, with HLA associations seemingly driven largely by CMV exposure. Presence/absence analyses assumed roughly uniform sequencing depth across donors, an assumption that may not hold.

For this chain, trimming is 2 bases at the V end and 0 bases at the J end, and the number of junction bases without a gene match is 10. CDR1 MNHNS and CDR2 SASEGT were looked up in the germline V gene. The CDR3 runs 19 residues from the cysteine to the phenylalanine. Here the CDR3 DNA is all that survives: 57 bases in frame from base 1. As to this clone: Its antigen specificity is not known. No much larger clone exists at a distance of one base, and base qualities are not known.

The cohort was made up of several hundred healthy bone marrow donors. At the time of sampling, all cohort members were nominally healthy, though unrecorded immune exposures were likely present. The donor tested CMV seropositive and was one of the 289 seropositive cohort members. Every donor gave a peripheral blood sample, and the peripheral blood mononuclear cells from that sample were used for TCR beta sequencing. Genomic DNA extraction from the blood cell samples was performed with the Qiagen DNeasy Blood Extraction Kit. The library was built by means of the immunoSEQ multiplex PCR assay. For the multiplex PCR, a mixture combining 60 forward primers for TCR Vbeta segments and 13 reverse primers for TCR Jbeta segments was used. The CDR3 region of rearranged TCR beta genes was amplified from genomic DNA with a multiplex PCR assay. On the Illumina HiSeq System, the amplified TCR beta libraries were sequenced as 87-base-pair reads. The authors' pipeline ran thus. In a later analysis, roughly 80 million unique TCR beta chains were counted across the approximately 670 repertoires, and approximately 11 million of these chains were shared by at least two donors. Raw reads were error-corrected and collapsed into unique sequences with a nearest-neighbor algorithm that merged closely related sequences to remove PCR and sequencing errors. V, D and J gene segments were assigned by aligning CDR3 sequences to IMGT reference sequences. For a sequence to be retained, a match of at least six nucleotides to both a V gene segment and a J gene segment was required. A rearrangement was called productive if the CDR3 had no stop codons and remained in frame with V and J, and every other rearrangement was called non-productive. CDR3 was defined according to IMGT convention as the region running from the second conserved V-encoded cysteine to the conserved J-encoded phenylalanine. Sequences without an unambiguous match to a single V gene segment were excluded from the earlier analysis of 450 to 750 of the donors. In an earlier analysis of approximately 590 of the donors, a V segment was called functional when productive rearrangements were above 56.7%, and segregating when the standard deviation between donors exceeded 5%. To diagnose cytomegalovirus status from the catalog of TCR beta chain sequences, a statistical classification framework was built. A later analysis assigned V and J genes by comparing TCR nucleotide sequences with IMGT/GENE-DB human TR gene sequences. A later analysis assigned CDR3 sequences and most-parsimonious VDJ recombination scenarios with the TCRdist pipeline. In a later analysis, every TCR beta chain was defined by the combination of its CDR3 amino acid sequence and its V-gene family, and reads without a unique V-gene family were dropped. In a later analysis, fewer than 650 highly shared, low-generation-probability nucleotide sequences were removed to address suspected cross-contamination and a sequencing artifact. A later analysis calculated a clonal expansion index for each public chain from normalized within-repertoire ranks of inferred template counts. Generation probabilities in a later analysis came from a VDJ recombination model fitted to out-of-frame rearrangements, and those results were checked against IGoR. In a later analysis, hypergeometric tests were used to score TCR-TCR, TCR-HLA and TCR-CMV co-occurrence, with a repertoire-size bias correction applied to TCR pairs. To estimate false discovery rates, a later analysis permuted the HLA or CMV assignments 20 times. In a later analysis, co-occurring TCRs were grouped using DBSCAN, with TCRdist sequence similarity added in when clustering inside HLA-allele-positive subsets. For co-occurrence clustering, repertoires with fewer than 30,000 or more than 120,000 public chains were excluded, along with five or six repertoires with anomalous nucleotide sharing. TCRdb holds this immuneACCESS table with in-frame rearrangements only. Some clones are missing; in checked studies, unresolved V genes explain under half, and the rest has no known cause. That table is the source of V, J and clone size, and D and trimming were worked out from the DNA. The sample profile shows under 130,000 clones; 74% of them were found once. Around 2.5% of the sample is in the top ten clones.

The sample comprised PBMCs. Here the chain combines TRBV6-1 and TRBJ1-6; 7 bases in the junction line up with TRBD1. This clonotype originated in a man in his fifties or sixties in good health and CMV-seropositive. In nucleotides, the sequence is TGTGCCAGCAGTGAAAAGCGAGGGGGCGTGAGCTCCTATAATTCACCCCTCCACTTT. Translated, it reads CASSEKRGGVSSYNSPLHF.